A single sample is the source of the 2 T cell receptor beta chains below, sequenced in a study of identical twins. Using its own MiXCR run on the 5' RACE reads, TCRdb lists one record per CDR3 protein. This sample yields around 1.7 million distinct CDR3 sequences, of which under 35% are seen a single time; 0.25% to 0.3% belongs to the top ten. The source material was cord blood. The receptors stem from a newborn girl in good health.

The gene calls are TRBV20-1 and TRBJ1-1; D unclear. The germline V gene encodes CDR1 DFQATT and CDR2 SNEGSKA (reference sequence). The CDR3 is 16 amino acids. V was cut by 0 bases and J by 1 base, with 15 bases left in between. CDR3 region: CSARDAFAGTNTEAFF. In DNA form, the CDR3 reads TGCAGTGCTAGAGATGCGTTCGCCGGTACGAACACTGAAGCTTTCTTT.

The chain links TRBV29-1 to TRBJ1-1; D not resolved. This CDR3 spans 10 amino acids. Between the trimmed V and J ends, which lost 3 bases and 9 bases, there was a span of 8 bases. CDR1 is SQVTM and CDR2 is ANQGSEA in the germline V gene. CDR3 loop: CSVDPSQAFF. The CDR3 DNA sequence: TGCAGCGTTGACCCATCCCAAGCTTTCTTT.